The rows below give T cell receptor beta chains drawn from one sample of a study of OX40 agonist ivuxolimab in advanced cancers. Produced via immunoSEQ multiplex PCR; TCRdb's table is partial and in-frame only. The data show about 79,000 clones, with around 94% seen just once and 9.6% held by the top ten. The source material was CD4+ or CD8+ T cells sorted from blood, sampled in a trial of the OX40 agonist ivuxolimab. These receptors all stem from an adult with an advanced solid tumor such as melanoma, head and neck, liver or kidney cancer. CDR3s include the opening cysteine and the closing phenylalanine or tryptophan. Fields, in order: CDR3 protein, CDR3 DNA, D gene, J gene, V gene, clone size. A D gene is named only where the DNA matches it firmly. Only part of the rows carry a size: once, few, many, or a class if the clone is expanded.

CASSESTPRGEQFF | TGCGCCAGCAGTGAGTCGACCCCCCGCGGTGAGCAGTTCTTC | . | TRBJ2-1 | TRBV10-2 | .
CASSVGQGTYEQYF | TGTGCCAGCAGCGTGGGACAGGGGACCTACGAGCAGTACTTC | TRBD1 | TRBJ2-7 | TRBV9 | .
CASSVEKGSYNEQFF | TGTGCCAGCAGCGTAGAGAAGGGCTCCTACAATGAGCAGTTCTTC | . | TRBJ2-1 | TRBV9 | .
CASALSSYNEQFF | TGTGCCAGCGCGCTGAGCTCCTACAATGAGCAGTTCTTC | . | TRBJ2-1 | TRBV7-7 | once
CASSSTSGFSYEQYF | TGCGCCAGCAGCTCCACTAGCGGGTTCTCCTACGAGCAGTACTTC | TRBD2 | TRBJ2-7 | TRBV4-1 | .
CASSLVAGVGETQYF | TGTGCCAGCAGCTTGGTTGCGGGAGTAGGAGAGACCCAGTACTTC | TRBD2 | TRBJ2-5 | TRBV7-9 | .
CASRRNRDAQTQYF | TGTGCCAGCAGACGAAACAGGGATGCTCAGACCCAGTACTTC | . | TRBJ2-5 | TRBV27 | .
CASSYKGMNTEAFF | TGTGCCAGCAGCTACAAGGGGATGAACACTGAAGCTTTCTTT | . | TRBJ1-1 | TRBV6-5 | .
CASSELQTSNEQFF | TGTGCCAGCAGTGAACTCCAGACTAGCAATGAGCAGTTCTTC | . | TRBJ2-1 | TRBV27 | .
CASCEPSAPQHF | TGTGCCAGCTGTGAACCGTCAGCGCCCCAGCATTTT | . | TRBJ1-5 | TRBV2 | .
CASSPLVSGFSYEQYF | TGTGCCAGCAGCCCATTAGTCAGCGGCTTCTCCTACGAGCAGTACTTC | . | TRBJ2-7 | TRBV7-9 | .
CASELAGGSYNEQFF | TGTGCCAGTGAACTAGCGGGAGGTTCCTACAATGAGCAGTTCTTC | TRBD2 | TRBJ2-1 | TRBV25-1 | .
CASSVQGGPYNEQFF | TGTGCCAGCAGTGTACAGGGCGGGCCCTACAATGAGCAGTTCTTC | . | TRBJ2-1 | TRBV27 | .
CASSEDFPSSTDTQYF | TGTGCCAGCAGTGAGGACTTCCCGTCCTCCACAGATACGCAGTATTTT | . | TRBJ2-3 | TRBV6-1 | .
CASSFGGVSTDTQYF | TGTGCCAGCAGTTTTGGGGGGGTCTCCACAGATACGCAGTATTTT | TRBD2 | TRBJ2-3 | TRBV27 | .
CASSLGEGLADTQYF | TGTGCCAGCAGCTTAGGGGAGGGCCTGGCAGATACGCAGTATTTT | TRBD2 | TRBJ2-3 | TRBV7-9 | .
CASSKLADSYEQYF | TGTGCCAGTAGCAAACTAGCGGATTCCTACGAGCAGTACTTC | TRBD2 | TRBJ2-7 | TRBV19 | few
CAWSGGSGTQGVNTEAFF | TGTGCCTGGAGTGGGGGATCCGGGACTCAGGGGGTGAACACTGAAGCTTTCTTT | TRBD1 | TRBJ1-1 | TRBV30 | .
CASSPGLAGTAYEQYF | TGTGCCAGCAGCCCGGGACTAGCGGGGACCGCCTACGAGCAGTACTTC | TRBD2 | TRBJ2-7 | TRBV27 | .
CSARDNQFF | TGCAGTGCTAGGGACAACCAGTTCTTC | . | TRBJ2-1 | TRBV20-1 | medium-sized
CASPTGSRQYSNQPQHF | TGTGCCAGCCCCACTGGGAGCAGACAGTATAGCAATCAGCCCCAGCATTTT | . | TRBJ1-5 | TRBV28 | .
CASSLQGNTEAFF | TGCGCCAGCAGCTTGCAGGGGAACACTGAAGCTTTCTTT | . | TRBJ1-1 | TRBV5-1 | .
CASSAAGGPYNEQFF | TGTGCCAGCAGCGCAGCAGGGGGACCTTACAATGAGCAGTTCTTC | TRBD1 | TRBJ2-1 | TRBV7-3 | .
CASSPTGGSYEQYF | TGTGCCAGCTCACCGACAGGCGGGTCCTACGAGCAGTACTTC | . | TRBJ2-7 | TRBV18 | .
CASSQERTDFLGYGYTF | TGCGCCAGCAGCCAAGAAAGGACGGATTTTTTAGGCTATGGCTACACCTTC | . | TRBJ1-2 | TRBV4-3 | .
CASSPIVEQYF | TGTGCCAGCAGTCCCATTGTCGAGCAGTACTTC | . | TRBJ2-7 | TRBV7-2 | once
CASSQVVGLAGSEQFF | TGCGCCAGCAGCCAAGTGGTCGGACTAGCGGGAAGTGAGCAGTTCTTC | TRBD2 | TRBJ2-1 | TRBV4-3 | .
CASSLLRWLTGGTDTQYF | TGCGCCAGCAGCTTGCTTCGGTGGTTGACAGGGGGCACAGATACGCAGTATTTT | TRBD1 | TRBJ2-3 | TRBV5-1 | .
CASTPGESTDTQYF | TGCGCCAGCACCCCGGGGGAGAGCACAGATACGCAGTATTTT | . | TRBJ2-3 | TRBV5-1 | .
CAWSVGTSYEQYF | TGTGCCTGGAGTGTAGGGACCTCCTACGAGCAGTACTTC | . | TRBJ2-7 | TRBV30 | once
CASSKGGGYTGELFF | TGTGCCAGCAGCAAAGGCGGGGGCTACACCGGGGAGCTGTTTTTT | . | TRBJ2-2 | TRBV21-1 | .
CASSRQGEGNQPQHF | TGTGCCAGCAGCAGACAGGGCGAAGGGAATCAGCCCCAGCATTTT | TRBD1 | TRBJ1-5 | TRBV28 | .
CASSVDDGKDTEAFF | TGTGCCAGCAGCGTAGATGACGGGAAGGACACTGAAGCTTTCTTT | . | TRBJ1-1 | TRBV9 | .
CSARGDPEQFF | TGCAGTGCTAGAGGCGACCCCGAGCAGTTCTTC | . | TRBJ2-1 | TRBV20-1 | .
CASLSGTSGETQYF | TGTGCCAGCCTATCCGGGACTAGCGGAGAGACCCAGTACTTC | TRBD2 | TRBJ2-5 | TRBV6-6 | .
CASRGRSYGYTF | TGTGCCAGCAGGGGGCGCAGCTATGGCTACACCTTC | . | TRBJ1-2 | TRBV9 | .
CASSQVGSYNEQFF | TGTGCCAGCAGCCAAGTCGGGTCCTACAATGAGCAGTTCTTC | . | TRBJ2-1 | TRBV4-2 | .
CASRGRDRSYEQYF | TGTGCCAGCAGGGGTAGGGACCGCTCCTACGAGCAGTACTTC | . | TRBJ2-7 | TRBV2 | .
CASSPHRNYGYTF | TGTGCCAGCAGTCCCCACCGGAACTATGGCTACACCTTC | . | TRBJ1-2 | TRBV27 | once
CASSGSGASYNEQFF | TGTGCCAGCAGCGGTAGCGGCGCCTCCTACAATGAGCAGTTCTTC | . | TRBJ2-1 | TRBV9 | .
CASSQQDAWEKKLFF | TGTGCCAGCAGTCAACAAGACGCCTGGGAGAAAAAACTGTTTTTT | . | TRBJ1-4 | TRBV6-6 | .
CASSFYTGVKQQFF | TGTGCCAGCAGTTTCTATACAGGGGTTAAGCAGCAGTTCTTC | TRBD1 | TRBJ2-1 | TRBV28 | .
CASSLKRGRTDTQYF | TGTGCCAGCAGCTTAAAGCGGGGGCGCACAGATACGCAGTATTTT | TRBD2 | TRBJ2-3 | TRBV7-3 | .
CASRREPEQFF | TGTGCCAGTAGGCGGGAGCCTGAGCAGTTCTTC | TRBD2 | TRBJ2-1 | TRBV19 | .
CASSQVVGFPGELFF | TGTGCCAGCAGCCAAGTCGTCGGGTTTCCCGGGGAGCTGTTTTTT | . | TRBJ2-2 | TRBV14 | .
CASSQDLTPGLAGADTQYF | TGCGCCAGCAGCCAAGATCTCACGCCGGGACTAGCGGGAGCAGATACGCAGTATTTT | TRBD2 | TRBJ2-3 | TRBV4-3 | .
CAWSRTGGELFF | TGTGCCTGGAGCAGGACAGGGGGGGAGCTGTTTTTT | TRBD1 | TRBJ2-2 | TRBV30 | .
CASSLEGSGSNYGYTF | TGCGCCAGCAGCTTGGAAGGGAGTGGTTCTAACTATGGCTACACCTTC | . | TRBJ1-2 | TRBV5-1 | .
CASSTGTGTYEQYF | TGTGCCAGCAGCACCGGGACAGGAACCTACGAGCAGTACTTC | TRBD1 | TRBJ2-7 | TRBV5-4 | .
CASRVQQDNTEAFF | TGTGCCAGCAGGGTACAGCAAGACAACACTGAAGCTTTCTTT | . | TRBJ1-1 | TRBV6-5 | .
CASIPARREDEKLFF | TGTGCCAGCATCCCCGCGAGGAGAGAGGATGAAAAACTGTTTTTT | . | TRBJ1-4 | TRBV28 | .
CSATGGTEAFF | TGCAGCGCAACAGGGGGGACTGAAGCTTTCTTT | TRBD1 | TRBJ1-1 | TRBV29-1 | .
CASSPGTGNNQPQHF | TGTGCCAGCAGTCCGGGGACAGGTAACAATCAGCCCCAGCATTTT | TRBD1 | TRBJ1-5 | TRBV28 | .
CASSPRTGPVLMNTEAFF | TGTGCCAGCAGCCCACGGACAGGGCCAGTACTCATGAACACTGAAGCTTTCTTT | TRBD1 | TRBJ1-1 | TRBV7-6 | .
CASSVAGVGTDTQYF | TGTGCCAGCAGCGTAGCGGGGGTGGGCACAGATACGCAGTATTTT | . | TRBJ2-3 | TRBV9 | .